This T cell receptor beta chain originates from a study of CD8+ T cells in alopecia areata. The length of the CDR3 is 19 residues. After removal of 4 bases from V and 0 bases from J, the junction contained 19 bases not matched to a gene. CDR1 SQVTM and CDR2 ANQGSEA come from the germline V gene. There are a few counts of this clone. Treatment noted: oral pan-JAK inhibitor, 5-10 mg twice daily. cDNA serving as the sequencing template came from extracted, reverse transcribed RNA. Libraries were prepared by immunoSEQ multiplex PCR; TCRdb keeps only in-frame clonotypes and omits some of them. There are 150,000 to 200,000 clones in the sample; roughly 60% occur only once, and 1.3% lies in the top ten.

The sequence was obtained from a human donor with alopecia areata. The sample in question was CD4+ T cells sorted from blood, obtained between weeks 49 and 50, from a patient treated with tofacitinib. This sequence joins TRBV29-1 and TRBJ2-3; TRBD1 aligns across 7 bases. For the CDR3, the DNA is TGCAGCGTTGGGGGTTCGGTCTTAGGGGGCCACCCGAGCACAGATACGCAGTATTTT. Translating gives CSVGGSVLGGHPSTDTQYF.